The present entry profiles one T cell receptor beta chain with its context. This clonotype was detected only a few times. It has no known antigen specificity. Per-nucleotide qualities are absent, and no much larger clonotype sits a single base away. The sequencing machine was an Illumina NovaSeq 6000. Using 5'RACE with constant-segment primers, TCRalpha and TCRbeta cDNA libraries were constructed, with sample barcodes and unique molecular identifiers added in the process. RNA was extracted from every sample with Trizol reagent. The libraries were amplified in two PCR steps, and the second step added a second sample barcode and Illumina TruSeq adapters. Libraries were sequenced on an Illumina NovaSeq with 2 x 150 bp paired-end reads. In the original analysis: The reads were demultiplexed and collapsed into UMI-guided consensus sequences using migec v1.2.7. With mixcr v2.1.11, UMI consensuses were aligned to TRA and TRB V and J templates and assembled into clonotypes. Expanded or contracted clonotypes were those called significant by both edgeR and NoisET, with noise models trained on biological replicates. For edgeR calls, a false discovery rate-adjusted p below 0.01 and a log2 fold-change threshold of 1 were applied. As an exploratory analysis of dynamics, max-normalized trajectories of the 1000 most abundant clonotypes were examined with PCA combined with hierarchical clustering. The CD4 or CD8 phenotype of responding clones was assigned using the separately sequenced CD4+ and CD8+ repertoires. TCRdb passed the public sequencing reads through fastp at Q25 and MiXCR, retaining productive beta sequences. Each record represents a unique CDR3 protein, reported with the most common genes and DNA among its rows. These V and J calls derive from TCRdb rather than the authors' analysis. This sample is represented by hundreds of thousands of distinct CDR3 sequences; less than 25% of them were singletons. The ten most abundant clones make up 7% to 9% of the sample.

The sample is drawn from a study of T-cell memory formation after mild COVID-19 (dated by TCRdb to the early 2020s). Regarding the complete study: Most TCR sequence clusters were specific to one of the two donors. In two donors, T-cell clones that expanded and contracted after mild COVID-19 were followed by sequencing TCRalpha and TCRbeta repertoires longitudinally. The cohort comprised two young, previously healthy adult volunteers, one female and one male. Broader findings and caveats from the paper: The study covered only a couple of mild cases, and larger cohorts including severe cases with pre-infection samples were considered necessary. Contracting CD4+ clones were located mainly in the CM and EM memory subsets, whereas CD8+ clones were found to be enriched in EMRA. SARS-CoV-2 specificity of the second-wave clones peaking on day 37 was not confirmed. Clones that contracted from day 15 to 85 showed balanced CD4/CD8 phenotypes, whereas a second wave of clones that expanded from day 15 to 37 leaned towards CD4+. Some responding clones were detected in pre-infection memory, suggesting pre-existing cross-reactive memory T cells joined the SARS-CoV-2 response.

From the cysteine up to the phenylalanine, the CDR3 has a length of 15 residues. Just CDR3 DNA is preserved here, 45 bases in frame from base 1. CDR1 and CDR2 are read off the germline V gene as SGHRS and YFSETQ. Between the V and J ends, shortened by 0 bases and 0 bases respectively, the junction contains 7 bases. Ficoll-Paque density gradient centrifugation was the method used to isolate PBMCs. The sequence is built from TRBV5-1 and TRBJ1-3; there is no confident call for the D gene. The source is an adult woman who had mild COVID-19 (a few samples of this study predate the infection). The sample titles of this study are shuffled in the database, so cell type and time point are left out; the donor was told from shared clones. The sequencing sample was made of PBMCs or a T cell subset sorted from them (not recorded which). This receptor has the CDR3 CASSLEGSSGNTIYF. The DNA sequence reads TGCGCCAGCAGCTTGGAAGGGTCCTCTGGAAACACCATATATTTT.